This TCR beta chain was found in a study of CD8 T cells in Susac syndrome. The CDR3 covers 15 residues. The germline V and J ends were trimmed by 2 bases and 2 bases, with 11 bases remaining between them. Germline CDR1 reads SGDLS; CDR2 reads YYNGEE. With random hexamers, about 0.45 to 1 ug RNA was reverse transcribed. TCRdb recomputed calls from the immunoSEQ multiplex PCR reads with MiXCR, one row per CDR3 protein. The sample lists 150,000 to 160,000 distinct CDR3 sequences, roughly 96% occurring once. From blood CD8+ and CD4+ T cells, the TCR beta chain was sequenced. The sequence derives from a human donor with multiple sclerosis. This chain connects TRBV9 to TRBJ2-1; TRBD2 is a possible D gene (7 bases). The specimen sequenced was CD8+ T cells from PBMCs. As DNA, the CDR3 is TGTGCCAGCAGCGTGAGCGGGGACACCTACAATGAGCAGTTCTTC. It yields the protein CASSVSGDTYNEQFF.